A single sample is the source of the 8 T cell receptor beta chains below, sequenced in a study of radiotherapy plus CTLA-4 blockade in lung cancer. This table comes from immunoSEQ multiplex PCR, and its TCRdb copy is limited to in-frame clones, with some not included. This table holds 95,000 to 150,000 clones, 85% to 90% found once. The sequencing used peripheral blood, collected from a patient treated with radiotherapy plus ipilimumab. The source of these receptors is a human donor with non-small cell lung cancer that progressed on radiotherapy plus ipilimumab.

The chain carries TRBV5-1 and TRBJ2-2; TRBD2 agrees at 8 bases. V shed 1 base, J shed 5 bases, and the junction held 4 bases outside the gene matches. There are 15 residues in the CDR3. Germline assignment: CDR1 SGHRS and CDR2 YFSETQ. CDR3 residues: CASSLLAGKTGELFF. The CDR3 DNA is TGCGCCAGCAGCTTGCTAGCGGGCAAAACCGGGGAGCTGTTTTTT.

In this sample, this clone turned up once. This chain connects TRBV7-9 to TRBJ2-3, with D maybe TRBD1 (5 bases). V dropped 3 bases and J dropped 4 bases, with 8 bases sitting between them. The CDR3 contains 13 residues. In germline, CDR1 is SEHNR, CDR2 FQNEAQ (reference sequence). As DNA, the CDR3 is TGTGCCAGCAGCTTTCCAGGGCCAGATACGCAGTATTTT. It translates to CASSFPGPDTQYF.

The rearrangement links TRBV7-3 to TRBJ2-5, with D possibly TRBD2 on 5 matching bases. Germline V gives CDR1 SGHTA, CDR2 FQGTGA. The V end was cut by 5 bases, the J end by 5 bases, with 12 bases between. This CDR3 region has 13 residues. The CDR3 sequence: CASSRGSVETQYF. The DNA for the CDR3 is TGTGCCAGCAGCCGGGGATCTGTTGAGACCCAGTACTTC.

This clone was observed a single time. The chain joins TRBV30 to TRBJ2-1; 7 bases match TRBD2. Losses at the gene ends were 2 bases for V and 4 bases for J; bases not matched to a gene: 11. The CDR3 consists of 16 residues. Germline-derived CDR1 and CDR2 are GTSNPN and SVGIG (reference sequence). CDR3 sequence: CAWSPRGGADYNEQFF. Written as DNA, the CDR3 is TGTGCCTGGAGTCCTCGGGGAGGGGCCGATTACAATGAGCAGTTCTTC.

The chain employs TRBV5-6 and TRBJ2-7; no clear D gene. The CDR3 extends over 15 amino acids. Germline CDR1 SGHDT, CDR2 YYEEEE. The V gene lost 5 bases and the J gene lost 4 bases, with 19 bases spanning the gap. The CDR3 here is CASRAGTETVYEQYF. The CDR3 coding sequence is TGTGCCAGCAGGGCCGGAACCGAGACTGTGTACGAGCAGTACTTC. Full variable domain (remainder filled in from reference TRBV5-6 and TRBJ2-7): DAGVTQSPTHLIKTRGQQVTLRCSPKSGHDTVSWYQQALGQGPQFIFQYYEEEERQRGNFPDRFSGHQFPNYSSELNVNALLLGDSALYLCASRAGTETVYEQYFGPGTRLTVT.

CDR3 region: CASSLSQGGGYTF. CDR3 DNA: TGTGCCAGCAGTTTATCTCAGGGGGGTGGCTACACCTTC. The V gene is TRBV27, the J gene TRBJ1-2; 7 bases match TRBD1. J was trimmed by 7 bases and V by 0 bases; bases with no gene match: 2. CDR1 and CDR2 (germline): MNHEY, SMNVEV (reference sequence). The CDR3 length is 13 residues.

The chain links TRBV29-1 to TRBJ1-2; D not certain. The CDR3 extends over 11 amino acids. Trimming pared 7 bases from V and 5 bases from J, leaving 11 bases between. Germline lookup yields CDR1 SQVTM and CDR2 ANQGSEA. CDR3 protein: CSGEALYGYTF. CDR3 in DNA: TGCAGCGGCGAGGCCTTATATGGCTACACCTTC.

The chain couples TRBV5-4 to TRBJ2-7, with D possibly TRBD1 on 6 matching bases. The CDR3 spans 14 residues. Germline V gene sequence: CDR1 SGHNT, CDR2 YYREEE (reference sequence). The germline V and J ends were trimmed by 1 base and 5 bases, with 13 bases remaining between them. CDR3 in DNA: TGTGCCAGCAGCTTGTCCCAGGGGCTTCACGAGCAGTACTTC. Its translation is CASSLSQGLHEQYF.